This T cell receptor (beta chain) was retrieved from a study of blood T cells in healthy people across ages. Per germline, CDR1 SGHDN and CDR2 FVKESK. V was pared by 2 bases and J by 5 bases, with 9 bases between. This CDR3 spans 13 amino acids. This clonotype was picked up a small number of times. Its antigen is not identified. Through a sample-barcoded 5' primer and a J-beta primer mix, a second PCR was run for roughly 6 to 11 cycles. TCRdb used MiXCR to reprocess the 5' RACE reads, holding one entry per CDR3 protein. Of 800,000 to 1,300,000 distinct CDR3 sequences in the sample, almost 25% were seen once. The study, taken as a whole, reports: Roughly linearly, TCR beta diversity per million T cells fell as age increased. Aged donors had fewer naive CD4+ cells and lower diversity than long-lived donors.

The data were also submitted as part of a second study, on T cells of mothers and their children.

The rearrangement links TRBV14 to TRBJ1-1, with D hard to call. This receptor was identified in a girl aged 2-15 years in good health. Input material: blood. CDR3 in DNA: TGTGCCAGCAGCCAATTTCGGAATACTGAAGCTTTCTTT. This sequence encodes CASSQFRNTEAFF.